A selection of T cell receptor beta chains follows, all from one sample in a study of T cell responses to AZD1222 COVID-19 vaccine. Assay used: immunoSEQ multiplex PCR; TCRdb lists only in-frame clones, some missing. The sample carries some 190,000 clones, roughly nine tenths recorded once. The input for sequencing was peripheral blood, taken 28 days after the second AZD1222 dose. The source of these receptors is an adult who received the AZD1222 COVID-19 vaccine. CDR3s include the opening cysteine and the closing phenylalanine or tryptophan.

J gene: TRBJ1-1
V gene: TRBV18
CDR3 protein: CASSRDTRNTEAFF

J gene: TRBJ2-7
V gene: TRBV9
CDR3 protein: CASSVGGSEAYEQYF

J gene: TRBJ1-2
V gene: TRBV27
CDR3 protein: CASRRSGVSRNYGYTF

J gene: TRBJ2-2
V gene: TRBV10-2
CDR3 protein: CASSWTSGRRGELFF

J gene: TRBJ1-2
V gene: TRBV19
CDR3 protein: CASSIDAGEAYGYTF

J gene: TRBJ1-5
V gene: TRBV5-5
CDR3 protein: CASSQSRTGSNQPQHF

J gene: TRBJ2-2
V gene: TRBV11-2
CDR3 protein: CASSFLGLGANTGELFF

J gene: TRBJ2-5
V gene: TRBV21-1
CDR3 protein: CASSKAIGRQGLGETQYF

J gene: TRBJ2-7
V gene: TRBV6-5
CDR3 protein: CASSYGTGLYEQYF

J gene: TRBJ1-6
V gene: TRBV6-1
CDR3 protein: CASSEGGLPLHF

J gene: TRBJ2-2
V gene: TRBV18
CDR3 protein: CASSPTAGGNTGELFF

J gene: TRBJ1-5
V gene: TRBV7-9
CDR3 protein: CASSAADRGGQPQHF

J gene: TRBJ1-3
V gene: TRBV4-1
CDR3 protein: CASSQGVVSGNTIYF

J gene: TRBJ1-3
V gene: TRBV18
CDR3 protein: CASSNSPASSGNTIYF

J gene: TRBJ1-1
V gene: TRBV29-1
CDR3 protein: CSVEGKSTEAFF

J gene: TRBJ1-5
V gene: TRBV18
CDR3 protein: CASSGQGWNQPQHF

J gene: TRBJ1-1
V gene: TRBV7-9
CDR3 protein: CASSLDTEAFF

J gene: TRBJ1-6
V gene: TRBV6-5
CDR3 protein: CASSRDRGVSPLHF

J gene: TRBJ1-5
V gene: TRBV6-2/TRBV6-3
CDR3 protein: CASSYKARPQGNQPQHF

J gene: TRBJ1-4
V gene: TRBV3-1/TRBV3-2
CDR3 protein: CASSRQGDLGKLFF

J gene: TRBJ1-6
V gene: TRBV7-9
CDR3 protein: CASSSRGGSSYNSPLHF

J gene: TRBJ1-1
V gene: TRBV19
CDR3 protein: CASSIDPVNTEAFF

J gene: TRBJ2-1
V gene: TRBV7-9
CDR3 protein: CASSTAGLAGSYNEQFF

J gene: TRBJ2-4
V gene: TRBV19
CDR3 protein: CASSRAGQRIQYF

J gene: TRBJ2-3
V gene: TRBV6-5
CDR3 protein: CASSRGAADTQYF

J gene: TRBJ1-1
V gene: TRBV18
CDR3 protein: CASSRTGSDGTEAFF

J gene: TRBJ1-6
V gene: TRBV27
CDR3 protein: CASSLGNRGNNSPLHF

J gene: TRBJ1-1
V gene: TRBV2
CDR3 protein: CASSEQGYTEAFF

J gene: TRBJ1-3
V gene: TRBV3-1/TRBV3-2
CDR3 protein: CASSQGRLSGNTIYF

J gene: TRBJ2-7
V gene: TRBV6-5
CDR3 protein: CASSYLGTDWYEQYF

J gene: TRBJ2-2
V gene: TRBV4-3
CDR3 protein: CASSQDWAGTGELFF

J gene: TRBJ1-2
V gene: TRBV9
CDR3 protein: CASSVDGKASNYGYTF

J gene: TRBJ2-1
V gene: TRBV7-2
CDR3 protein: CASSLGSQRGANEQFF

J gene: TRBJ2-3
V gene: TRBV2
CDR3 protein: CPRRGGSCTDTQYF

J gene: TRBJ1-5
V gene: TRBV4-1
CDR3 protein: CASSQDKGEVYQPQHF

J gene: TRBJ1-1
V gene: TRBV11-3
CDR3 protein: CASSRRGKNTEAFF

J gene: TRBJ2-7
V gene: TRBV6-1
CDR3 protein: CASSVGPGLAGGQFSHEQYF

J gene: TRBJ1-2
V gene: TRBV29-1
CDR3 protein: CSVDKTGMDGYTF

J gene: TRBJ2-3
V gene: TRBV5-6
CDR3 protein: CATRRGGTDTQYF

J gene: TRBJ2-1
V gene: TRBV30
CDR3 protein: CAWRLRGPDSWTPTRNEQFF

J gene: TRBJ1-4
V gene: TRBV7-2
CDR3 protein: CASSLAPASNEKLFF

J gene: TRBJ1-4
V gene: TRBV5-8
CDR3 protein: CASSLGQSNEKLFF

J gene: TRBJ1-1
V gene: TRBV20-1
CDR3 protein: CSALQGPEAFF

J gene: TRBJ2-7
V gene: TRBV27
CDR3 protein: CASSLSWSGSYEQYF

J gene: TRBJ1-2
V gene: TRBV30
CDR3 protein: CAWSVPLGPWTARYGYTF

J gene: TRBJ2-7
V gene: TRBV6-5
CDR3 protein: CASGLSYEQYF